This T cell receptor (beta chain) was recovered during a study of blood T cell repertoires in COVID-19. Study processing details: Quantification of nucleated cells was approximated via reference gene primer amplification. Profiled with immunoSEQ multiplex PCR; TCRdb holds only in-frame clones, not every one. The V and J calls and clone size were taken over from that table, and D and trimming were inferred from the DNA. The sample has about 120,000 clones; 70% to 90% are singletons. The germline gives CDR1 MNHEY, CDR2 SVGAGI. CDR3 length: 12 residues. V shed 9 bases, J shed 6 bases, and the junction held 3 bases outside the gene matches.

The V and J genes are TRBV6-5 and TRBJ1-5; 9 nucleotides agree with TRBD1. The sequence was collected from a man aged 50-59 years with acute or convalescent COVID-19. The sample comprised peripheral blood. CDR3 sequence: CASATGGQPQHF. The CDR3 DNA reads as TGTGCCAGTGCGACAGGGGGTCAGCCCCAGCATTTT.